The 27 T cell receptor beta chains reported below all come from one sample, sequenced in a study of cytotoxic CD8 clonotypes in ibrutinib-treated CLL. TCRdb's table, derived via immunoSEQ multiplex PCR, lists solely in-frame clones and lacks some. The table includes roughly 51,000 clones, around 53% detected once. This specimen consisted of PBMCs, obtained after 12 months of ibrutinib treatment. The receptors here all came from a human donor with chronic lymphocytic leukemia.

The V and J genes are TRBV2 and TRBJ1-6, with 10 positions matching TRBD1. This CDR3 region has 14 residues. Germline V gene lookup returns CDR1 SNHLY and CDR2 FYNNEI. The V and J ends lost 8 bases and 8 bases, in that order; junction bases with no gene match: 6. DNA for the CDR3: TGTGCCAGCTTCCGGGACAGGGGAGATTCACCCCTCCACTTT. This encodes CASFRDRGDSPLHF.

V is TRBV5-6 and J is TRBJ1-2, with 7 positions matching TRBD1. The germline CDR1 and CDR2 sequences are SGHDT and YYEEEE. This CDR3 region has 15 residues. V lost 0 bases, J lost 2 bases, and 4 bases stayed unmatched. CDR3 in DNA: TGTGCCAGCAGCTTGGTAGGACAGGACAACTATGGCTACACCTTC. Amino acids: CASSLVGQDNYGYTF. The entire variable domain, with the rest obtained from reference TRBV5-6 and TRBJ1-2, is as follows: DAGVTQSPTHLIKTRGQQVTLRCSPKSGHDTVSWYQQALGQGPQFIFQYYEEEERQRGNFPDRFSGHQFPNYSSELNVNALLLGDSALYLCASSLVGQDNYGYTFGSGTRLTVV.

This clone was seen a handful of times. The chain is built from TRBV15 and TRBJ1-1; unclear D gene. Per the germline V gene, CDR1 is LNHNV and CDR2 is YYDKDF (reference sequence). V lost 4 bases and J lost 0, with 9 bases in between. This CDR3 is built from 14 residues. CDR3 nucleotides: TGTGCCACCAGCAAGGTAGGCTTGAACACTGAAGCTTTCTTT. Translated: CATSKVGLNTEAFF.

The V call is TRBV5-3, the J call TRBJ1-2; no firm D call. TRBV5-3 is reported as an ORF; its role is uncertain. V was pared by 8 bases and J by 4 bases, with 15 bases between. The CDR3 spans 13 residues. The CDR3 region has the DNA TGTGCCAGCAGCCCCGGAAGAGGCTATGGCTACACCTTC. Translating gives CASSPGRGYGYTF.

The table lists this clone with a few counts. The genes are TRBV20-1 and TRBJ2-5; D is uncertain. The CDR3 consists of 11 residues. CDR1 and CDR2 (germline): DFQATT, SNEGSKA (reference sequence). V gave up 3 bases and J gave up 2 bases, with 4 bases separating them. The CDR3 here is CSARGQETQYF. CDR3 in DNA: TGCAGTGCTAGGGGGCAAGAGACCCAGTACTTC.

The chain has TRBV15 and TRBJ1-4; D is unresolved. Germline lookup yields CDR1 LNHNV and CDR2 YYDKDF (reference sequence). The CDR3 is 14 residues long. With 5 bases removed from V and 7 bases from J, the gap between germline ends came to 14 bases. CDR3 sequence: CATSSRVPGEKLFF. In DNA form, the CDR3 reads TGTGCCACCAGCTCCCGGGTTCCGGGTGAAAAACTGTTTTTT.

The chain carries TRBV28 and TRBJ2-1; D not resolved. The germline CDR1 and CDR2 sequences are MDHEN and SYDVKM. The CDR3 totals 11 residues. V was clipped by 7 bases and J by 8 bases, with 9 bases between them. The DNA of the CDR3 is TGTGCCAGCACGGCTTTGGATGAGCAGTTCTTC. It is translated as CASTALDEQFF.

The chain couples TRBV7-6 to TRBJ1-3; D remains ambiguous. The V end lost 1 base, the J end lost 0 bases, and 7 bases lay between the germline ends. This CDR3 comprises 15 residues. CDR1 is SGHVS, CDR2 FNYEAQ, per germline. The CDR3 sequence is CASSLGQSSGNTIYF. The CDR3 DNA reads as TGTGCCAGCAGCTTAGGGCAGAGCTCTGGAAACACCATATATTTT.

This clone was detected a few times. The chain recombines TRBV2 with TRBJ2-3, with a tentative D call TRBD2 (8 bases). V lost 2 bases and J lost 1, with 31 bases in between. The CDR3 contains 22 residues. The germline V gene has CDR1 SNHLY and CDR2 FYNNEI. The DNA of the CDR3 is TGTGCCAGCAGTGAACTAAGGGGGCAGACCTTGCCCGGGACTAGACGCACAGATACGCAGTATTTT. It specifies CASSELRGQTLPGTRRTDTQYF.

This clone occurred a few times. V and J are TRBV6-1 and TRBJ2-2; D remains ambiguous. There are 13 residues in the CDR3. V lost 8 bases and J 9 bases, leaving 16 bases between the germline ends. Germline values: CDR1 MNHNS, CDR2 SASEGT. This CDR3 is CASRDPSYRELFF. CDR3 sequence (DNA): TGTGCCAGCCGAGACCCCTCGTACCGGGAGCTGTTTTTT.

The chain combines TRBV11-1 with TRBJ2-3, with 7 bases identical to TRBD1. Trimming removed 5 bases from V and 4 bases from J; junction bases left unmatched: 6. Germline lookup yields CDR1 SGHAT and CDR2 FQDESV (reference sequence). The CDR3 sequence is 14 residues long. CDR3 in DNA: TGTGCCAGCAGCAAGGACAGGCCCCCAGATACGCAGTATTTT. Its translation: CASSKDRPPDTQYF.

This chain joins TRBV6-6 and TRBJ1-5; tentative D call: TRBD1 (5 bases). The V end was cut by 5 bases, the J end by 4 bases, with 6 bases between. Germline CDR1 MNHNY, CDR2 SVGAGI (reference sequence). The CDR3 consists of 12 residues. The CDR3 coding sequence is TGTGCCAGCAGTAACAGGAATCAGCCCCAGCATTTT. Its translation is CASSNRNQPQHF.

The J gene is TRBJ1-3, the V gene TRBV11-3, with 7 bases lining up with TRBD1. V shed 4 bases, J shed 1 base, and the junction held 4 bases outside the gene matches. Germline V gene sequence: CDR1 SGHNT, CDR2 YENEEA. The CDR3 sequence is 15 residues long. This chain's CDR3 is CASSSGDSSGNTIYF. CDR3 in DNA: TGTGCCAGCAGCTCCGGGGACAGTTCTGGAAACACCATATATTTT.

J is TRBJ2-3 and V is TRBV30; 8 bases are shared with TRBD1. This CDR3 has 14 amino acids. The germline V gene encodes CDR1 GTSNPN and CDR2 SVGIG (reference sequence). The V gene end was trimmed by 3 bases and the J gene end by 0 bases; junction bases not matched to a gene: 2. The CDR3 protein is CAWSQGASTDTQYF. The CDR3 DNA is TGTGCCTGGAGCCAGGGGGCGAGCACAGATACGCAGTATTTT. Variable domain in full (rest from reference TRBV30 and TRBJ2-3): SQTIHQWPATLVQPVGSPLSLECTVEGTSNPNLYWYRQAAGRGLQLLFYSVGIGQISSEVPQNLSASRPQDRQFILSSKKLLLSDSGFYLCAWSQGASTDTQYFGPGTRLTVL.

This chain uses TRBV27 with TRBJ1-2, with 7 bases identical to TRBD1. Per the germline V gene, CDR1 is MNHEY and CDR2 is SMNVEV (reference sequence). The V gene end was trimmed by 5 bases and the J gene end by 8 bases; junction bases not matched to a gene: 8. The CDR3 runs to 13 residues. For the CDR3, the DNA is TGTGCCAGCAGTCCCGACAGGGTTGGCGGCTACACCTTC. Translated, it gives CASSPDRVGGYTF.

This chain uses TRBV9 with TRBJ2-1; 13 nucleotides agree with TRBD2. V shed 5 bases and J 0 bases; nucleotides not matched to a gene: 17. From germline, CDR1 is SGDLS and CDR2 YYNGEE. CDR3 length: 21 residues. The CDR3 loop is CASSRGGGLAGSKSSYNEQFF. The CDR3 DNA sequence: TGTGCCAGCAGTCGAGGAGGGGGACTAGCGGGATCAAAGAGCTCCTACAATGAGCAGTTCTTC.

CDR3 sequence reads: CASSPSRKQNTEAFF. Here the CDR3 DNA reads TGTGCCAGCTCACCATCGCGAAAGCAGAACACTGAAGCTTTCTTT. This chain uses TRBV18 with TRBJ1-1; no definite D call. The germline gives CDR1 KGHSH, CDR2 LQKENI. The CDR3 is made up of 15 amino acids. Trimming pared 2 bases from V and 1 base from J, leaving 11 bases between. Together with reference TRBV18 and TRBJ1-1, the CDR3 gives the full variable domain: NAGVMQNPRHLVRRRGQEARLRCSPMKGHSHVYWYRQLPEEGLKFMVYLQKENIIDESGMPKERFSAEFPKEGPSILRIQQVVRGDSAAYFCASSPSRKQNTEAFFGQGTRLTVV.

This clone was seen many times. The rearrangement uses TRBV7-6 and TRBJ1-3; D call uncertain. V was cut by 5 bases and J by 0 bases, with 14 bases left in between. The CDR3 totals 16 residues. In germline, CDR1 is SGHVS, CDR2 FNYEAQ. The CDR3 loop reads CASSRVPESSGNTIYF. The CDR3 region has the DNA TGTGCCAGCAGCCGGGTCCCAGAGAGCTCTGGAAACACCATATATTTT.

The chain links TRBV7-3 to TRBJ2-1; 10 nucleotides line up with TRBD2. The CDR3 runs 15 residues. Trimming took 6 bases from V and 9 from J; bases not matched to a gene: 11. Germline V gene data show CDR1 as SGHTA and CDR2 as FQGTGA. For the CDR3, the DNA is TGTGCCAGCAGTAAGTCCGCTAGCGGGAGCGGTGAGCAGTTCTTC. Translating it yields CASSKSASGSGEQFF.

The chain combines TRBV2 with TRBJ1-6, with D possibly matching TRBD1 (6 bases). The CDR3 extends over 15 amino acids. V was cut by 7 bases and J by 7 bases, with 17 bases left in between. Germline values: CDR1 SNHLY, CDR2 FYNNEI. The CDR3 loop is CASKTYSGTNSPLHF. The DNA of the CDR3 is TGTGCCAGCAAGACCTATTCCGGGACAAATTCACCCCTCCACTTT.

The V and J genes are TRBV5-1 and TRBJ1-2, with a possible D match to TRBD1 (5 bases). CDR3 length: 13 residues. Trimming left V 0 bases short and J 5 bases short, with 8 bases between. Germline CDR1 and CDR2: SGHRS and YFSETQ. The CDR3 protein is CASSLASGYGYTF. Written as DNA, the CDR3 is TGCGCCAGCAGCTTGGCGTCAGGGTATGGCTACACCTTC.

About this clone itself: Additional DNA sequences in this sample encode the identical CDR3. The chain links TRBV11-2 to TRBJ2-7; the match to TRBD2 covers 10 bases. Germline V gene lookup returns CDR1 SGHAT and CDR2 FQNNGV. The CDR3 sequence is 15 residues long. J gave up 1 base and V 1 base, and 1 base lay outside the gene matches. CDR3 DNA: TGTGCCAGCAGCTTAGGGACTAGCGGATCCTACGAGCAGTACTTC. It specifies CASSLGTSGSYEQYF. The full variable domain, in which reference TRBV11-2 and TRBJ2-7 provide the parts outside the CDR3, is EAGVAQSPRYKIIEKRQSVAFWCNPISGHATLYWYQQILGQGPKLLIQFQNNGVVDDSQLPKDRFSAERLKGVDSTLKIQPAKLEDSAVYLCASSLGTSGSYEQYFGPGTRLTVT.

This clone has just a few counts. The chain links TRBV5-4 to TRBJ1-5; tentative D call: TRBD1 (5 bases). The CDR3 has 14 amino acids. V lost 0 bases to trimming and J lost 4 bases, with 8 bases between them. The V gene's germline CDR1 is SGHNT and CDR2 YYREEE (reference sequence). For the CDR3, the DNA is TGTGCCAGCAGCTTGGCAGGGTTGAATCAGCCCCAGCATTTT. This codes for CASSLAGLNQPQHF.

The V call is TRBV5-1, the J call TRBJ1-4, with D possibly being TRBD1 (6 bases). The germline V gene has CDR1 SGHRS and CDR2 YFSETQ. This CDR3 comprises 14 residues. Trimming cost V 3 bases and J 4 bases, with 10 bases left between them. CDR3 sequence reads: CASSYTGNNEKLFF. The CDR3 DNA is TGCGCCAGCAGCTACACAGGGAATAATGAAAAACTGTTTTTT.

This clone was counted a few times. This chain uses TRBV5-1 with TRBJ2-6; D gene ambiguous. CDR3 length equals 15 residues. Trimming stripped 0 bases from V and 2 bases from J, with 6 bases between. Germline values: CDR1 SGHRS, CDR2 YFSETQ. DNA for the CDR3: TGCGCCAGCAGCTTGGTGGAGACTGGGGCCAACGTCCTGACTTTC. Translated: CASSLVETGANVLTF.

In its sample, this clone was seen a few times. The chain carries TRBV11-2 and TRBJ2-7; 7 nucleotides align to TRBD2. The CDR3 contains 16 residues. V lost 7 bases, J lost 4 bases, and 16 bases stayed unmatched. Germline V gene data show CDR1 as SGHAT and CDR2 as FQNNGV. CDR3 bases: TGTGCCAGCACCTCCGGTCGCGCGGGAGTAGGTTACGAGCAGTACTTC. Translating it yields CASTSGRAGVGYEQYF.

This clone was counted only a few times. V and J are TRBV7-9 and TRBJ2-3; D perhaps matches TRBD1 (6 bases). This CDR3 is built from 15 residues. Germline CDR1 reads SEHNR; CDR2 reads FQNEAQ (reference sequence). With 1 base removed from V and 0 bases from J, the gap between germline ends came to 8 bases. The CDR3 reads CASSLGQASTDTQYF. As DNA, the CDR3 is TGTGCCAGCAGCTTAGGACAGGCAAGCACAGATACGCAGTATTTT.